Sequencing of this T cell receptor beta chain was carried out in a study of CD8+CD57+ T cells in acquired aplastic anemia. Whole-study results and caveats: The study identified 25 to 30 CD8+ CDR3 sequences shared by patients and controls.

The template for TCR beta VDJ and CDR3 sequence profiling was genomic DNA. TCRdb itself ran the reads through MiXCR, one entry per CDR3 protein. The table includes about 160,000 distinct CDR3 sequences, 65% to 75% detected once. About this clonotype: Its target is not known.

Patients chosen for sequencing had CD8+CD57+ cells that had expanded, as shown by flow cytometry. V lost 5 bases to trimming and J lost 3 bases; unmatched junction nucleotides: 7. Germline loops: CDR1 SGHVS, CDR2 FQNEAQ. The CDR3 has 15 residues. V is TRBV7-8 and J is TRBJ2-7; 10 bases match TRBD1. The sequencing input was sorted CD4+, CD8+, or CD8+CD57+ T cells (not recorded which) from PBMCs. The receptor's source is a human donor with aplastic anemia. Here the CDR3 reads CASSGWTGGGYEQYF. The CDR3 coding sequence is TGTGCCAGCAGCGGCTGGACAGGGGGTGGCTACGAGCAGTACTTC.